The 10 T cell receptor beta chains given below trace back to one sample, sequenced in a study of shared clonotypes between healthy human individuals (dated by TCRdb to between 2020 and 2021). Receptors were amplified or captured by the immunoSEQ multiplex PCR assay. TCRdb limited this immuneACCESS table to in-frame rearrangements with V and J called. A share of clones is missing; checked studies link under half to unresolved V genes, and the rest is unexplained. Here the sample has 2 million to 2.5 million clones; approximately 95% occur a single time. 0.1% to 0.15% of the sample is taken by the ten largest. Sequenced material: naive CD4+ T cells sorted from blood. Per the publication, the cell subset or site label means: CD45RA+ positively selected. The receptors here all came from a man between 18 and 35 years old in good health.

The CDR3 reads CASRRSSGHSYEQYF. Written as DNA, the CDR3 is TGTGCCAGCCGTCGGTCTAGCGGGCACTCCTACGAGCAGTACTTC. The V gene is TRBV6-5, the J gene TRBJ2-7, with 8 bases lining up with TRBD2. The CDR3 consists of 15 residues. After removal of 8 bases from V and 0 bases from J, the junction contained 9 bases not matched to a gene. Germline CDR1 and CDR2: MNHEY and SVGAGI.

The chain joins TRBV6-6 to TRBJ1-2; a weak D match, TRBD1 (6 bases). With 2 bases removed from V and 8 bases from J, the gap between germline ends came to 18 bases. CDR1 is MNHNY, CDR2 SVGAGI, per germline (reference sequence). This CDR3 is built from 15 residues. The chain's CDR3 is CASSYLLDSRSGYTF. The CDR3 nucleotides read TGTGCCAGCAGTTACCTCTTGGACAGCCGTTCGGGCTACACCTTC.

Comment on this clone: Other nucleotide sequences in the sample specify the same CDR3. The chain is built from TRBV28 and TRBJ2-3; D is possibly TRBD2 (7 bases). The CDR3 covers 15 residues. In germline, CDR1 is MDHEN, CDR2 SYDVKM. Trimming left V 6 bases short and J 1 base short, with 14 bases between. The CDR3 coding sequence is TGTGCCAGCAGCCTCCCCGGGGGGCGCACAGATACGCAGTATTTT. Protein product: CASSLPGGRTDTQYF.

V gene TRBV28 combines with J gene TRBJ2-7; possible D gene TRBD2, 5 bases. Per the germline V gene, CDR1 is MDHEN and CDR2 is SYDVKM. V was clipped by 10 bases and J by 1 base, with 17 bases between them. CDR3 length: 14 residues. As DNA, the CDR3 is TGTGCCACCATGATAGAGGGCGGTTCCTACGAGCAGTACTTC. Protein sequence: CATMIEGGSYEQYF. Together with reference TRBV28 and TRBJ2-7, the CDR3 gives the full variable domain: DVKVTQSSRYLVKRTGEKVFLECVQDMDHENMFWYRQDPGLGLRLIYFSYDVKMKEKGDIPEGYSVSREKKERFSLILESASTNQTSMYLCATMIEGGSYEQYFGPGTRLTVT.

This clone was counted once. This chain connects TRBV30 to TRBJ2-5, with unresolved D. Trimming stripped 2 bases from V and 3 bases from J, with 7 bases between. CDR1 and CDR2 (germline): GTSNPN, SVGIG (reference sequence). The CDR3 is 12 amino acids. CDR3 residues: CAWSLPKETQYF. The DNA of the CDR3 is TGTGCCTGGAGTCTCCCCAAAGAGACCCAGTACTTC.

The J gene is TRBJ1-4, the V gene TRBV5-6; TRBD1 is a possible D gene (5 bases). CDR3 size: 15 residues. V was clipped by 3 bases and J by 7 bases, with 16 bases between them. Germline V lookup: CDR1 SGHDT, CDR2 YYEEEE. CDR3: CASSSLQVQVEKLFF. The CDR3 region has the DNA TGTGCCAGCAGCTCGTTACAGGTGCAGGTTGAAAAACTGTTTTTT.

This chain connects TRBV6-5 to TRBJ1-1; D gene ambiguous. V shed 7 bases and J shed 4 bases, with 13 bases lying between them. The CDR3 consists of 13 residues. Looked up from germline, CDR1 is MNHEY and CDR2 is SVGAGI. CDR3 protein: CASTAAAGTEAFF. The CDR3 DNA sequence: TGTGCCAGCACGGCGGCGGCTGGCACTGAAGCTTTCTTT.

This chain connects TRBV5-6 to TRBJ2-1, with 11 bases lining up with TRBD2. Per the germline V gene, CDR1 is SGHDT and CDR2 is YYEEEE. Unmatched junction bases numbered 4, after V lost 0 bases and J lost 8 bases. The CDR3 runs 15 residues. CDR3 bases: TGTGCCAGCAGCTTGGAACTAGCGGGAGCTGATGAGCAGTTCTTC. It codes for CASSLELAGADEQFF.

This chain joins TRBV2 and TRBJ2-2, with D hard to call. The CDR3 consists of 13 residues. Between the trimmed V and J ends, which lost 6 bases and 2 bases, there was a span of 7 bases. Germline CDR1 is SNHLY and CDR2 is FYNNEI. CDR3 region: CASRNSNTGELFF. The CDR3 nucleotides are TGTGCCAGCAGGAACTCAAACACCGGGGAGCTGTTTTTT.

This clone was picked up one time. This sample includes further DNA sequences coding for the same CDR3. The V and J genes are TRBV6-1 and TRBJ1-1; perhaps TRBD1 as D (6 bases). This CDR3 comprises 14 residues. Trimming removed 4 bases at V and 1 base at J, with 10 bases between. Germline CDR1 reads MNHNS; CDR2 reads SASEGT. Here the CDR3 reads CASSVGQGNTEAFF. CDR3 bases: TGTGCCAGCAGTGTGGGACAAGGGAACACTGAAGCTTTCTTT.